This TCR beta chain was recovered during a study of T-cell reconstitution after alpha-beta-depleted transplantation in children. Study observations and caveats: Diversity and T-cell counts at one year after transplant derived mostly from new T cells. Elevated TCRbeta diversity at day 60 was traced, in some patients, to surviving recipient T cells and thymic progenitors. There were reportedly several hundred expanded graft clones from which alpha-beta T cells came about two months after transplant.

At least ten counts were recorded for this clonotype. Its antigen is undetermined. The CDR3 loop spans 13 amino acids. V shed 4 bases and J shed 10 bases, with 15 bases lying between them. The germline CDR1 and CDR2 sequences are MNHNS and SASEGT. Molecular barcoding with unique molecular identifiers was used for the TCRbeta library. Using its own MiXCR run on the PCR reads, TCRdb lists one record per CDR3 protein. The sample lists approximately 490,000 distinct CDR3 sequences; 8% to 11% were seen once. The chain joins TRBV6-1 to TRBJ2-3; D is unresolved. The material was PBMCs, obtained before TCRalphabeta/CD19-depleted stem cell transplant. This clonotype was sampled from a child younger than 10 with inherited bone marrow failure, due to receive a stem cell transplant. The CDR3 DNA follows: TGTGCCAGCAGTGCCACCTCCGAGGCGGCGCAGTATTTT. It translates to CASSATSEAAQYF.